This T cell receptor (beta chain) was documented in a study of shared clonotypes between healthy human individuals (dated by TCRdb to the early 2020s). About the full investigation: A couple of women and a few men aged 18 to 49 years were included in the cohort. Per donor, three plates each were used for CD4 naive and CD4 memory, two for CD8 naive, and one for CD8 memory. To estimate repertoire size and how much clonotype sharing occurs between individuals, the study deeply sequenced the blood TCR repertoires of five or six healthy adults. To increase sequencing depth and limit assay-specific biases, different laboratories used diverse techniques to prepare libraries and sequence TCR repertoires. Per donor, leukapheresis produced somewhere between about 0.9 and 9.5 billion PBMCs.

The germline V gene (reference sequence) gives CDR1 as MNHEY and CDR2 as SMNVEV. The V end loses 5 bases and the J end loses 1 base, and a stretch of 14 bases separates them. Inclusive of the bounding cysteine and phenylalanine, the CDR3 is 15 residues long. CDR3 DNA is the only sequence kept; it has 45 bases, read in frame from the first base. General study outcomes and caveats: Because the study included a small number of donors, the genetic and exposure-history diversity represented was limited. Sampling was restricted to blood, and TCR repertoires in tissues likely differ from the TCR repertoires found in blood. Sharing across several donors was observed for approximately 5% of naive CD4, over 3% of naive CD8, 2.3% of memory CD4, and about 0.39% of memory CD8 clonotypes. Pairwise subsampling indicated that sequencing depth was expected to affect the degree of clonotype sharing among donors. Higher generation probabilities were observed for clonotypes shared by all four sorted-subset donors than for non-shared clonotypes. Estimated clonotype richness was generally larger for naive than for memory subsets. Incomplete sequencing was indicated by rarefaction of sorted-subset datasets, despite the large sequencing depth.

About this clone itself: Its recognized antigen is unknown. No much larger clone exists at a distance of one base, and base qualities are not known.

CD8 naive samples were obtained by positive selection for CCR7 among CD45RO-negative cells, yielding a CD45RA+CCR7+ population from which TemRA cells were excluded. Healthy HIV-negative adults with no recently reported acute infections or vaccinations were included as donors. Only Caucasian adults living in Nashville, Tennessee, USA were represented among the donors. Blood was obtained by leukapheresis, after which PBMCs were separated by Ficoll-Histopaque density gradient centrifugation and cryopreserved in liquid nitrogen vapor phase. Analytical flow cytometry was used to check the purity and quantity of each magnetically sorted T cell population. Each sorted fraction had its genomic DNA isolated and then quantified by UV absorbance on a Nanodrop 2000c. Using the deep immunoSEQ assay, multiplex PCR amplified TCR CDR3 regions from genomic DNA. Extracted genomic DNA from each cell subset was distributed evenly across all wells of several immunoSEQ 96-well plates, and each plate was treated as a replicate. For sorted subsets, about 210 ng of genomic DNA, equivalent to 25,000 to 35,000 T cell genomes, went into each replicate PCR. Purified libraries were measured with a Qubit 3.0 fluorometer, size-checked on a Bioanalyzer 2100, and measured again with the KAPA Library Quantification kit. A separate single-read 150-cycle Illumina NextSeq 550 flow cell was used to sequence each immunoSEQ 96-well plate. On the study's bioinformatics: Because the immunoSEQ output held only junctional sequences and lacked quality scores, the filtering could not match the filtering applied to full-length reads. To assign V/J genes and CDR3, sequences were annotated using PyIR, a Python wrapper for IgBLAST v1.9, with IMGT germline references. Reads with weak V/J assignments (E-value above 1e-6), missing CDR3, stop codons, out-of-frame junctions, or ambiguous translated residues were removed. V3J clonotypes were defined by identical inferred V gene, J gene, and CDR3 amino acid sequence. Percentage overlap between repertoires was computed as shared unique clonotypes divided by the size of the smaller repertoire. Three approaches were used to assess repertoire richness: RTK rarefaction, the Chao1 estimator, and Recon v2.1 estimates of unobserved clonotypes. Generation probabilities for all TCRbeta clonotypes obtained by the gDNA method from four donors were computed using OLGA. TCRdb holds this immuneACCESS table with in-frame rearrangements only. Some clones are missing; in checked studies, unresolved V genes explain under half, and the rest has no known cause. The V and J calls and clone size are taken from that table; D and trimming were inferred from the DNA. Present in this sample are roughly 590,000 clones, around 95% of which were seen just once. The ten largest clones capture 0.095% to 0.12% of the sample.

The chain links TRBV27 with TRBJ1-1; no D segment can be confidently identified. The sequence derives from a woman in her 30s in good health. Sample: naive CD8+ T cells sorted from blood. Taken with the paper, the label for cell subset or site translates to: CD45RA+CCR7+. The CDR3 is CASSLTWLKNTEAFF. The sequenced DNA is TGTGCCAGCAGTCTGACTTGGCTTAAGAACACTGAAGCTTTCTTT.